These T cell receptor beta chains were read from a single sample in a study of CD8+ T cells in alopecia areata. Sequencing was performed with immunoSEQ multiplex PCR; in TCRdb, only in-frame clones are kept and a portion is missing. This table has around 270,000 clones, over 45% appearing once. The sample was CD4+ T cells sorted from blood, taken at week 24, from a patient treated with tofacitinib. The origin of the receptors is a human donor with alopecia areata. The CDR3 runs from the conserved cysteine through the conserved F or W. Each record gives: J gene, clone size, V gene, D gene, CDR3 DNA, CDR3 protein. D genes are given only for firm matches. Size is omitted from some rows. Given values are once, few, many or a class for expanded clones.

J gene: TRBJ2-3; clone size: NA; V gene: TRBV5-4; D gene: TRBD1; CDR3 DNA: TGTGCCAGCAGCTGGGAGGACAGGGAAGCAGATACGCAGTATTTT; CDR3 protein: CASSWEDREADTQYF
J gene: TRBJ1-1; clone size: NA; V gene: TRBV6-4; D gene: TRBD1; CDR3 DNA: TGTGCCAGCAGGGTAACAGGGGGCACTGAAGCTTTCTTT; CDR3 protein: CASRVTGGTEAFF
J gene: TRBJ1-2; clone size: NA; V gene: TRBV30; D gene: TRBD1; CDR3 DNA: TGTGCCTGGAGTGCCTATGGGACAGAGAGATATGGCTACACCTTC; CDR3 protein: CAWSAYGTERYGYTF
J gene: TRBJ2-7; clone size: many; V gene: TRBV7-2; D gene: TRBD2; CDR3 DNA: TGTGCCAGCAGAGAACAGCGGGGGGAGCAGTACTTC; CDR3 protein: CASREQRGEQYF
J gene: TRBJ2-6; clone size: NA; V gene: TRBV7-9; D gene: TRBD1; CDR3 DNA: TGTGCCAGCAACACAGGGGGCTCTGGGGCCAACGTCCTGACTTTC; CDR3 protein: CASNTGGSGANVLTF
J gene: TRBJ1-2; clone size: NA; V gene: TRBV9; D gene: NA; CDR3 DNA: TGTGCCAGCAGCGTCGACGACTATGGCTACACCTTC; CDR3 protein: CASSVDDYGYTF
J gene: TRBJ2-7; clone size: NA; V gene: TRBV30; D gene: NA; CDR3 DNA: TGTGCCTGGAGTCACGGGTACGAGCAGTACTTC; CDR3 protein: CAWSHGYEQYF
J gene: TRBJ1-2; clone size: NA; V gene: TRBV10-3; D gene: TRBD1; CDR3 DNA: TGTGCCATCAAATGGGACAGCCTCTATGGCTACACCTTC; CDR3 protein: CAIKWDSLYGYTF
J gene: TRBJ2-7; clone size: NA; V gene: TRBV28; D gene: TRBD1; CDR3 DNA: TGTGCCAGCAGTGAATGGGACAGAATTTACGAGCAGTACTTC; CDR3 protein: CASSEWDRIYEQYF
J gene: TRBJ2-6; clone size: NA; V gene: TRBV9; D gene: NA; CDR3 DNA: TGTGCCAGCAGCGTTCTAGGGACTGGGGCCAACGTCCTGACTTTC; CDR3 protein: CASSVLGTGANVLTF
J gene: TRBJ2-7; clone size: few; V gene: TRBV9; D gene: NA; CDR3 DNA: TGTGCCAGCAGCGTAGCCCTAGGGCCTCGGCAGTACTTC; CDR3 protein: CASSVALGPRQYF
J gene: TRBJ2-3; clone size: NA; V gene: TRBV18; D gene: NA; CDR3 DNA: TGTGCCAGCTCACCACCGAGTACAGATACGCAGTATTTT; CDR3 protein: CASSPPSTDTQYF
J gene: TRBJ2-5; clone size: NA; V gene: TRBV30; D gene: NA; CDR3 DNA: TGTGCCTGGAGTGGATGGGATCATGGTGAGACCCAGTACTTC; CDR3 protein: CAWSGWDHGETQYF
J gene: TRBJ2-7; clone size: few; V gene: TRBV7-2; D gene: NA; CDR3 DNA: TGTGCCAGCAGCTTAGATATCTACGAGCAGTACTTC; CDR3 protein: CASSLDIYEQYF
J gene: TRBJ1-2; clone size: NA; V gene: TRBV18; D gene: NA; CDR3 DNA: TGTGCCAGCTCACCACCGGAGGGGGACTATGGCTACACCTTC; CDR3 protein: CASSPPEGDYGYTF
J gene: TRBJ1-6; clone size: NA; V gene: TRBV6-5; D gene: NA; CDR3 DNA: TGTGCCAGCAGACGGGGGGAAGCTATTTCACCCCTCCACTTT; CDR3 protein: CASRRGEAISPLHF
J gene: TRBJ2-5; clone size: NA; V gene: TRBV29-1; D gene: NA; CDR3 DNA: TGCAGCGGAACAGGGAGGGGAGTCCAAGAGACCCAGTACTTC; CDR3 protein: CSGTGRGVQETQYF
J gene: TRBJ2-7; clone size: NA; V gene: TRBV6-1; D gene: NA; CDR3 DNA: TGTGCCAGCAGTGAAACAACCTACGAGCAGTACTTC; CDR3 protein: CASSETTYEQYF
J gene: TRBJ1-5; clone size: NA; V gene: TRBV27; D gene: NA; CDR3 DNA: TGTGCCAGCAGTCCAACCGGGACACGAGATAGGCCCCAGCATTTT; CDR3 protein: CASSPTGTRDRPQHF
J gene: TRBJ2-1; clone size: NA; V gene: TRBV9; D gene: NA; CDR3 DNA: TGTGCCAGCAGCGTAGGGGGTTCCGGGTCCGGTCATAATGAGCAGTTCTTC; CDR3 protein: CASSVGGSGSGHNEQFF
J gene: TRBJ1-1; clone size: NA; V gene: TRBV30; D gene: TRBD1; CDR3 DNA: TGTGCCTGGAGTGTACCCCTCCGACAGGGGTCGGACACTGAAGCTTTCTTT; CDR3 protein: CAWSVPLRQGSDTEAFF
J gene: TRBJ2-7; clone size: NA; V gene: TRBV6-5; D gene: TRBD1; CDR3 DNA: TGTGCCAGCAGGGTAATCGGGACAGATCGCGGCGAGCAGTACTTC; CDR3 protein: CASRVIGTDRGEQYF
J gene: TRBJ2-3; clone size: NA; V gene: TRBV30; D gene: NA; CDR3 DNA: TGTGCCTGGAACAGGTCGCCCACAGATACGCAGTATTTT; CDR3 protein: CAWNRSPTDTQYF
J gene: TRBJ1-5; clone size: NA; V gene: TRBV7-9; D gene: NA; CDR3 DNA: TGTGCCAGCAGCTTAGTAAAGGAGGGTCTAAAGGGCAATCAGCCCCAGCATTTT; CDR3 protein: CASSLVKEGLKGNQPQHF
J gene: TRBJ2-3; clone size: once; V gene: TRBV6-5; D gene: NA; CDR3 DNA: TGTGCCAGCAGTTACTCGGTATGGTCCAGCACAGATACGCAGTATTTT; CDR3 protein: CASSYSVWSSTDTQYF
J gene: TRBJ2-7; clone size: NA; V gene: TRBV5-1; D gene: NA; CDR3 DNA: TGCGCCAGCAGCTTGGCCGGAGGGGTCGAGCAGTACTTC; CDR3 protein: CASSLAGGVEQYF
J gene: TRBJ1-1; clone size: NA; V gene: TRBV30; D gene: TRBD1; CDR3 DNA: TGTGCCTGGAGTGTAGACCCGCGGACAGGGGCGAACACTGAAGCTTTCTTT; CDR3 protein: CAWSVDPRTGANTEAFF
J gene: TRBJ1-1; clone size: once; V gene: TRBV18; D gene: TRBD1; CDR3 DNA: TGTGCCAGCTCACCAACTATTAGGACAGGTGAAGCTTTCTTT; CDR3 protein: CASSPTIRTGEAFF
J gene: TRBJ2-6; clone size: NA; V gene: TRBV5-1; D gene: NA; CDR3 DNA: TGCGCCAGCAGTCTGACAGGCCGTAACTCTGGGGCCAACGTCCTGACTTTC; CDR3 protein: CASSLTGRNSGANVLTF
J gene: TRBJ1-3; clone size: NA; V gene: TRBV30; D gene: NA; CDR3 DNA: TGTGCCTGGATAGGCAGCCGCTCTGGAAACACCATATATTTT; CDR3 protein: CAWIGSRSGNTIYF
J gene: TRBJ2-5; clone size: NA; V gene: TRBV5-1; D gene: NA; CDR3 DNA: TGCGCCAGCAGCTTAGACGAGACCCAGTACTTC; CDR3 protein: CASSLDETQYF
J gene: TRBJ2-7; clone size: NA; V gene: TRBV28; D gene: NA; CDR3 DNA: TGTGCCAGCAGTTACCCACTCGGGAAAACCTACGAGCAGTACTTC; CDR3 protein: CASSYPLGKTYEQYF
J gene: TRBJ2-7; clone size: once; V gene: TRBV28; D gene: TRBD1; CDR3 DNA: TGTGCCAGCAGTCCCTACCGACAGGGTTCCTACGAGCAGTACTTC; CDR3 protein: CASSPYRQGSYEQYF
J gene: TRBJ1-1; clone size: many; V gene: TRBV28; D gene: NA; CDR3 DNA: TGTGCCAGCAGTTTGGCGGACAGTGAAGCTTTCTTT; CDR3 protein: CASSLADSEAFF
J gene: TRBJ2-7; clone size: NA; V gene: TRBV7-8; D gene: NA; CDR3 DNA: TGTGCCAGCAGCTTAAACTACGAGCAGTACTTC; CDR3 protein: CASSLNYEQYF
J gene: TRBJ2-7; clone size: NA; V gene: TRBV7-3; D gene: TRBD1; CDR3 DNA: TGTGCCAGCAGCCCTCAGGGGCCGGGACAGGGATACGAGCAGTACTTC; CDR3 protein: CASSPQGPGQGYEQYF
J gene: TRBJ2-4; clone size: NA; V gene: TRBV29-1; D gene: TRBD2; CDR3 DNA: TGCAGCGTTGAAGAGGTCTACGGGACTAGCGTCGTGTCCAAAAACATTCAGTACTTC; CDR3 protein: CSVEEVYGTSVVSKNIQYF
J gene: TRBJ1-4; clone size: NA; V gene: TRBV14; D gene: TRBD1; CDR3 DNA: TGTGCCAGCAGCCTAAGCGGGACAGGGTACGACGAAAAACTGTTTTTT; CDR3 protein: CASSLSGTGYDEKLFF
J gene: TRBJ1-5; clone size: NA; V gene: TRBV15; D gene: NA; CDR3 DNA: TGTGCCACCAGCTCCGAGTCAGCGGGCAATCAGCCCCAGCATTTT; CDR3 protein: CATSSESAGNQPQHF
J gene: TRBJ2-1; clone size: NA; V gene: TRBV9; D gene: TRBD2; CDR3 DNA: TGTGCCAGCAGCCTTCAGACTAGCGGGCTACAGGGTGAGCAGTTCTTC; CDR3 protein: CASSLQTSGLQGEQFF
J gene: TRBJ1-5; clone size: NA; V gene: TRBV25-1; D gene: TRBD1; CDR3 DNA: TGTGCCAGCAGTCTCCCTTCGGGACAGGGGTACAATCAGCCCCAGCATTTT; CDR3 protein: CASSLPSGQGYNQPQHF
J gene: TRBJ2-7; clone size: NA; V gene: TRBV30; D gene: NA; CDR3 DNA: TGTGCCTGGAGTGCCTCCTACGAGCAGTACTTC; CDR3 protein: CAWSASYEQYF
J gene: TRBJ2-1; clone size: NA; V gene: TRBV30; D gene: NA; CDR3 DNA: TGTGCCTGGAGCCTCCCGGAGGGCAAGTATGAGCAGTTCTTC; CDR3 protein: CAWSLPEGKYEQFF
J gene: TRBJ2-1; clone size: NA; V gene: TRBV30; D gene: TRBD2; CDR3 DNA: TGTGCCTGGAGTCCTAGCGGGGGTTACAATGAGCAGTTCTTC; CDR3 protein: CAWSPSGGYNEQFF
J gene: TRBJ1-6; clone size: medium-sized; V gene: TRBV18; D gene: NA; CDR3 DNA: TGTGCCAGCTCACCACAGAAGGGTACGAATTCACCCCTCCACTTT; CDR3 protein: CASSPQKGTNSPLHF
J gene: TRBJ2-3; clone size: NA; V gene: TRBV7-3; D gene: NA; CDR3 DNA: TGTGCCAGCAGTTATAATCCATCCTCCGATACGCAGTATTTT; CDR3 protein: CASSYNPSSDTQYF
J gene: TRBJ2-7; clone size: NA; V gene: TRBV30; D gene: TRBD2; CDR3 DNA: TGTGCCTGGGGGACTAGCGGGGGAGACGAGCAGTACTTC; CDR3 protein: CAWGTSGGDEQYF
J gene: TRBJ2-4; clone size: NA; V gene: TRBV9; D gene: NA; CDR3 DNA: TGTGCCAGCAGCAGGGGGGGCGCCAAAAACATTCAGTACTTC; CDR3 protein: CASSRGGAKNIQYF
J gene: TRBJ1-4; clone size: few; V gene: TRBV7-2; D gene: NA; CDR3 DNA: TGTGCCAGCAGTTCCGGGGCCATTAATGAAAAACTGTTTTTT; CDR3 protein: CASSSGAINEKLFF
J gene: TRBJ1-1; clone size: NA; V gene: TRBV30; D gene: TRBD1; CDR3 DNA: TGTGCCGGCCATCGGGGACAGGGAAGGTCTGAAGCTTTCTTT; CDR3 protein: CAGHRGQGRSEAFF
J gene: TRBJ1-1; clone size: NA; V gene: TRBV29-1; D gene: NA; CDR3 DNA: TGCAGCGTTACAGGCGTGGGCGACACTGAAGCTTTCTTT; CDR3 protein: CSVTGVGDTEAFF
J gene: TRBJ2-2; clone size: NA; V gene: TRBV14; D gene: NA; CDR3 DNA: TGTGCCAGCAGCCAAGATTGGGACACCGGGGAGCTGTTTTTT; CDR3 protein: CASSQDWDTGELFF
J gene: TRBJ1-6; clone size: once; V gene: TRBV30; D gene: NA; CDR3 DNA: TGTGCCTGGAGTGTACGCCCTCCAAGCTCCTATAATTCACCCCTCCACTTT; CDR3 protein: CAWSVRPPSSYNSPLHF
J gene: TRBJ2-6; clone size: once; V gene: TRBV30; D gene: NA; CDR3 DNA: TGTGCCTGGAGTGTTGGAACAGTTCAGGCCAACGTCCTGACTTTC; CDR3 protein: CAWSVGTVQANVLTF